This T cell receptor (beta chain) was found in a study of blood T cells in healthy people across ages (dated by TCRdb to between 2014 and 2017). For the study in its entirety: In model experiments, roughly one uniquely barcoded TCR beta cDNA molecule per two T cells was captured by template switching. The study measured age-related changes in TCR beta repertoire diversity using deep sequencing normalized with unique cDNA molecular identifiers. The donors were split into four age groups: young (average 16 years), middle-aged (39), aged (62) and long-lived (roughly 86). To avoid experimental bias, donors of different ages were randomly spread across the sequencing lanes. For two donors (one aged 18 to 30 and one aged 80 or older), the study analyzed two additional independent replicas of 1 million unique cDNA reads from the same blood draw.

The roughly 38 donors, aged about 6 to 95 years, were systemically healthy Caucasian individuals from Russia. Approximately 10 milliliters of peripheral blood were collected from each donor into EDTA-treated Vacutainer tubes. PBMCs were isolated by Ficoll-Paque density-gradient centrifugation, with at least 7 million obtained per sample. Trizol reagent was used to extract total RNA from the PBMCs, yielding at least 6 micrograms per sample. For every donor, flow cytometry on a PBMC aliquot measured the percentage of naive CD45RAhigh/CD27high T cells. The library was made by 5' RACE. TCRdb lists the instrument as Illumina HiSeq 2500. The second PCR ran for roughly 7 to 12 cycles and used a J-beta primer mix along with a sample-barcoded 5' primer. Each TCR beta cDNA molecule received a unique molecular identifier from a template-switch 5' adaptor carrying 12 random nucleotides. At least 3 million CDR3-containing paired-end reads were obtained from each sample. First-strand cDNA was synthesized from all RNA with the Mint cDNA synthesis kit, primed by a TRBC-specific oligonucleotide. Following uracil-DNA glycosylase treatment, all cDNA underwent a first 18-cycle PCR with the universal primers M1SS and BC2_uni_R. From the authors' description of their analysis: For normalization, 1 million high-quality reads, each with a distinct molecular identifier, were randomly selected from each sample. Instead of being binned into consensus sequences, reads that shared molecular identifiers were thrown out. MiTCR, set to a Q25 quality threshold and the strictest error-elimination algorithm, was used for CDR3 identification, clonotype clustering and error correction. A nonparametric unseen species model using Euler transformation provided a lower-bound estimate of total TCR beta diversity. TCRdb reanalyzed the raw reads on its own, using fastp at Q25 for trimming and MiXCR for clone calling, and kept in-frame beta chains. Rows with a matching CDR3 protein are joined into one entry that keeps the most common DNA and genes. V and J calls and clone size were set by TCRdb, not the authors. The sample has 710,000 or so distinct CDR3 sequences on record, roughly 20% of them singletons. 22% of the sample rests with the top ten.

Comment on this clonotype: There is no known antigen for this receptor. No quality values exist for individual bases; no much larger clone is one base distant.

The germline V gene yields KGHSH for CDR1 and LQKENI for CDR2. Reading from cysteine to phenylalanine, the CDR3 counts 13 amino acids. The entry retains the CDR3 DNA only, 39 bases that are in frame from base 1. The V and J ends are trimmed by 2 bases and 4 bases, leaving 9 bases between them. Results and caveats for the whole study, not just this receptor: Bulk unsorted PBMC profiling prevented conclusive comparison of naive and antigen-experienced compartments. The CMV infection status of donors was not known, potentially confounding age-related changes in expanded clonotypes. Compared with the aged group, the long-lived group had more naive CD4+ T cells, fewer expanded clones and increased TCR diversity, suggesting age selection. The percentage of naive T cells measured by flow cytometry correlated strongly with observed TCR beta diversity. Observed TCR beta diversity per million T cells fell roughly linearly with age, and a significant reduction was already apparent by age about 43. Estimates of total diversity based on one million sequenced T cells were regarded as lower bounds and as underestimates.

The chain is encoded by TRBV18 joined to TRBJ2-7, and TRBD2 may be the D gene, going by 5 matching bases. Material: blood. The clonotype originates from a man in his 70s in good health. The CDR3 region reads CASSPVTGYEQYF. In nucleotides, the sequence is TGTGCCAGCTCACCAGTGACGGGATACGAGCAGTACTTC.